The TCR beta chain described here comes from a study of shared clonotypes between healthy human individuals. Study-level findings and limits: Sharing across four donors was highest in naive CD4 (around 5%) and lowest in memory CD8 (0.4%).

Trimming shortened V by 0 bases and J by 0 bases, and 7 bases separated the two germline ends. The CDR3 totals 15 residues. CDR1 is SGHNT, CDR2 YYREEE, per germline (reference sequence). In regard to this clone: Its matching antigen is unknown.

Assay: immunoSEQ multiplex PCR; the TCRdb copy retains only in-frame clones and omits some. The table lists roughly 2.5 million clones, roughly nine tenths of them singletons, with 0.14% in the top ten. The sequenced sample consisted of naive CD4+ T cells sorted from blood. The subset is: CD45RA+ positively selected. This receptor was taken from a man between 18 and 35 years old in good health. The V call is TRBV5-4, the J call TRBJ2-1, with D perhaps matching TRBD2 (6 bases). CDR3 DNA: TGTGCCAGCAGCTTGGGGGGGGACTCCTACAATGAGCAGTTCTTC. Its translation: CASSLGGDSYNEQFF.